The 32 T cell receptor beta chains presented below share a single source sample, sequenced in a study of beta chain features in type 1 diabetes. Study results and caveats: TCRB CDR3 length was moderately but significantly reduced in all four CD4+ subsets of Type 1 diabetes patients.

Which antigens these TCRs recognize remains unknown. Expressed TCRB transcripts were sequenced because the entire RNA isolate underwent reverse transcription. Only in-frame clones appear in the TCRdb table, and some are missing; sequencing was by immunoSEQ multiplex PCR. The sample holds approximately 600,000 clones, 9.5% to 15% seen once. Specimen: naive CD4+ T cells from blood. These receptors were taken from a man aged 25-45 years with type 1 diabetes.

Concerning this clone itself: Distinct nucleotide sequences in the sample also encode this CDR3. The gene calls are TRBV9 and TRBJ2-1, with 11 nucleotides matching TRBD2. The germline V gene has CDR1 SGDLS and CDR2 YYNGEE. The CDR3 totals 15 residues. J lost 4 bases, V lost 1 base, and 1 base had no gene match. CDR3 DNA: TGTGCCAGCAGCGTAACTAGCGGGGGATACAATGAGCAGTTCTTC. Amino acids: CASSVTSGGYNEQFF. Looking up the rest from reference TRBV9 and TRBJ2-1 gives the full variable domain: DSGVTQTPKHLITATGQRVTLRCSPRSGDLSVYWYQQSLDQGLQFLIQYYNGEERAKGNILERFSAQQFPDLHSELNLSSLELGDSALYFCASSVTSGGYNEQFFGPGTRLTVL.

V and J are TRBV10-3 and TRBJ2-3, with unresolved D. The germline gives CDR1 ENHRY, CDR2 SYGVKD. V lost 4 bases to trimming and J lost 6 bases, with 11 bases between them. The CDR3 is 13 residues long. In DNA form, the CDR3 reads TGTGCCATCAGTGCCACTGTTCTCGATACGCAGTATTTT. Translated: CAISATVLDTQYF.

This clone was seen a few times. Other DNA sequences in the sample encode the same CDR3. The J gene is TRBJ1-5, the V gene TRBV28; D is unclear. Between the trimmed V and J ends, which lost 2 bases and 2 bases, there was a span of 1 base. The germline V gene has CDR1 MDHEN and CDR2 SYDVKM. This CDR3 is 12 amino acids long. This chain's CDR3 is CASSLGNQPQHF. CDR3 DNA sequence: TGTGCCAGCAGTTTAGGCAATCAGCCCCAGCATTTT.

The rearrangement uses TRBV7-2 and TRBJ1-5; D call uncertain. Per germline, CDR1 SGHTA and CDR2 FQGNSA. Trimming shortened V by 2 bases and J by 2 bases, and 10 bases separated the two germline ends. The CDR3 covers 15 residues. The CDR3 DNA is TGTGCCAGCAGCTTAAGTATCGCCGGCAATCAGCCCCAGCATTTT. The encoded protein is CASSLSIAGNQPQHF.

The gene calls are TRBV14 and TRBJ1-4; D unresolved. The CDR3 extends over 12 amino acids. Germline V gene data show CDR1 as SGHDN and CDR2 as FVKESK. The V end lost 10 bases, the J end lost 5 bases, and 11 bases lay between the germline ends. DNA for the CDR3: TGTGCCACCTCAGGACCCAATGAAAAACTGTTTTTT. Its protein is CATSGPNEKLFF.

The J gene is TRBJ2-3, the V gene TRBV5-6; D possibly corresponds to TRBD2 (5 bases). Germline V gives CDR1 SGHDT, CDR2 YYEEEE. The V end lost 4 bases, the J end lost 0 bases, and 12 bases lay between the germline ends. CDR3 size: 15 residues. The CDR3 DNA follows: TGTGCCAGCAGCGGCGGACTCTCTAGCACAGATACGCAGTATTTT. This gives the protein CASSGGLSSTDTQYF. Using reference TRBV5-6 and TRBJ2-3 for the parts outside the CDR3, the full variable domain is DAGVTQSPTHLIKTRGQQVTLRCSPKSGHDTVSWYQQALGQGPQFIFQYYEEEERQRGNFPDRFSGHQFPNYSSELNVNALLLGDSALYLCASSGGLSSTDTQYFGPGTRLTVL.

This clone showed up just a few times. The V gene is TRBV28, the J gene TRBJ1-6; tentative D call: TRBD1 (5 bases). The CDR3 extends over 14 amino acids. Per germline, CDR1 MDHEN and CDR2 SYDVKM. V was cut by 11 bases and J by 0 bases, with 11 bases left in between. The CDR3 DNA sequence: TGTGCCCCTTGGGGGAGCTCCTATAATTCACCCCTCCACTTT. This encodes CAPWGSSYNSPLHF.

A note on this clone: Other DNA sequences from this sample encode an identical CDR3 as well. This sequence joins TRBV29-1 and TRBJ2-3, with D perhaps TRBD2 (7 bases). The CDR3 loop spans 14 amino acids. Germline values: CDR1 SQVTM, CDR2 ANQGSEA. The V end lost 2 bases, the J end lost 1 base, and 10 bases lay between the germline ends. DNA for the CDR3: TGCAGCGTTGAAAGGGGGAGGGGCACAGATACGCAGTATTTT. This gives the protein CSVERGRGTDTQYF.

The chain recombines TRBV6-6 with TRBJ2-1; D may be TRBD1 (6 bases). The germline CDR1 and CDR2 sequences are MNHNY and SVGAGI (reference sequence). Trimming took off 8 bases at V and 9 bases at J, with 17 bases between the two ends. This CDR3 spans 13 amino acids. The CDR3 reads CASDTGYVIEQFF. The CDR3 bases are TGTGCCAGCGATACAGGGTACGTCATTGAGCAGTTCTTC.

The chain carries TRBV5-4 and TRBJ2-5, with D possibly TRBD2 on 6 matching bases. Trimming removed 4 bases from V and 5 bases from J, with 21 bases in between. The CDR3 contains 16 residues. Germline CDR1 and CDR2: SGHNT and YYREEE (reference sequence). The CDR3 bases are TGTGCCAGCAGCAACGCCCCGGCGGCGAGCGGGGAGACCCAGTACTTC. This encodes CASSNAPAASGETQYF.

V and J are TRBV11-2 and TRBJ2-3, with 8 bases matching TRBD2. The V and J ends lost 5 bases and 4 bases, in that order; junction bases with no gene match: 8. The CDR3 runs 15 residues. From germline, CDR1 is SGHAT and CDR2 FQNNGV. CDR3: CASSQPGLGSDTQYF. The CDR3 DNA reads TGTGCCAGCAGCCAACCGGGACTAGGGTCAGATACGCAGTATTTT.

The chain recombines TRBV2 with TRBJ1-1, with D maybe TRBD1 (6 bases). V was pared by 4 bases and J by 0 bases, with 9 bases between. Looked up from germline, CDR1 is SNHLY and CDR2 is FYNNEI. The CDR3 covers 14 residues. Here the CDR3 reads CASSGQVLNTEAFF. The CDR3, as DNA: TGTGCCAGCAGTGGACAGGTACTGAACACTGAAGCTTTCTTT. Full variable domain (remainder filled in from reference TRBV2 and TRBJ1-1): EPEVTQTPSHQVTQMGQEVILRCVPISNHLYFYWYRQILGQKVEFLVSFYNNEISEKSEIFDDQFSVERPDGSNFTLKIRSTKLEDSAMYFCASSGQVLNTEAFFGQGTRLTVV.

CDR3 sequence: CASSLGVVYTEAFF. The DNA of the CDR3 is TGTGCCAGCAGCTTGGGGGTGGTTTATACTGAAGCTTTCTTT. The V call is TRBV7-9, the J call TRBJ1-1, with D tentatively TRBD1 (5 bases). The CDR3 consists of 14 residues. V lost 3 bases and J 5 bases, leaving 13 bases between the germline ends. CDR1 SEHNR and CDR2 FQNEAQ come from the germline V gene (reference sequence).

In this sample, this clone turned up a few times. The CDR3 DNA sequence: TGCAGCGTTGCTGGACAGGGGGAAGATACGCAGTATTTT. Its translation: CSVAGQGEDTQYF. The chain is built from TRBV29-1 and TRBJ2-3; 10 bases line up with TRBD1. The CDR3 extends over 13 amino acids. CDR1 is SQVTM and CDR2 is ANQGSEA in the germline V gene. Unmatched junction bases numbered 3, after V lost 4 bases and J lost 5 bases.

This clone was counted only a few times. The V gene is TRBV7-9, the J gene TRBJ1-2; 8 bases align to TRBD1. V shed 1 base, J shed 4 bases, and the junction held 11 bases outside the gene matches. CDR1 and CDR2 from the germline V gene are SEHNR and FQNEAQ (reference sequence). CDR3 length: 17 residues. The CDR3 DNA reads as TGTGCCAGCAGCTTAGAAGAACTGAGGACAGGGATCTATGGCTACACCTTC. This encodes CASSLEELRTGIYGYTF. The whole variable domain, filled in from reference TRBV7-9 and TRBJ1-2, reads DTGVSQNPRHKITKRGQNVTFRCDPISEHNRLYWYRQTLGQGPEFLTYFQNEAQLEKSRLLSDRFSAERPKGSFSTLEIQRTEQGDSAMYLCASSLEELRTGIYGYTFGSGTRLTVV.

This clone has a handful of counts. The chain links TRBV2 to TRBJ2-5, with 11 bases aligning to TRBD2. Germline-derived CDR1 and CDR2 are SNHLY and FYNNEI. The length of the CDR3 is 14 residues. V lost 7 bases to trimming and J lost 2 bases; unmatched junction nucleotides: 3. The CDR3 DNA is TGTGCCAGCATGTGGACTAGCGGGCAAGAGACCCAGTACTTC. Its protein product is CASMWTSGQETQYF. The whole variable domain, remainder taken from reference TRBV2 and TRBJ2-5, is EPEVTQTPSHQVTQMGQEVILRCVPISNHLYFYWYRQILGQKVEFLVSFYNNEISEKSEIFDDQFSVERPDGSNFTLKIRSTKLEDSAMYFCASMWTSGQETQYFGPGTRLLVL.

The chain uses TRBV18 and TRBJ2-3; D ambiguous. The V end was cut by 6 bases, the J end by 0 bases, with 10 bases between. This CDR3 spans 14 amino acids. Germline assignment: CDR1 KGHSH and CDR2 LQKENI. CDR3 DNA sequence: TGTGCCAGCTCTTCACTGGGTAGCACAGATACGCAGTATTTT. This sequence encodes CASSSLGSTDTQYF.

The chain carries TRBV2 and TRBJ1-5, with 12 nucleotides matching TRBD1. Germline-derived CDR1 and CDR2 are SNHLY and FYNNEI. This CDR3 is 17 amino acids long. J lost 6 bases, V lost 6 bases, and 12 bases had no gene match. The CDR3: CASRTPYGTGGSQPQHF. The CDR3 nucleotides read TGTGCCAGCAGGACCCCTTACGGGACAGGGGGCTCTCAGCCCCAGCATTTT.

The chain uses TRBV30 and TRBJ1-6, with D possibly being TRBD1 (5 bases). The germline V gene has CDR1 GTSNPN and CDR2 SVGIG (reference sequence). V dropped 7 bases and J dropped 6 bases, with 16 bases sitting between them. The CDR3 runs 14 residues. CDR3 DNA sequence: TGTGCCTTCTCCATCAGGGCGGCTAATTCACCCCTCCACTTT. Its translation is CAFSIRAANSPLHF.

This chain uses TRBV5-1 with TRBJ2-1, with D perhaps TRBD1 (5 bases). Germline CDR1 and CDR2: SGHRS and YFSETQ. V lost 0 bases to trimming and J lost 7 bases, with 17 bases between them. The CDR3 consists of 16 residues. CDR3 nucleotide sequence: TGCGCCAGCAGCTTGGCCCAGGCGGTGGGGCTAAATGAGCAGTTCTTC. Encoded protein: CASSLAQAVGLNEQFF.

The J gene is TRBJ1-2, the V gene TRBV28, with TRBD1 as a possible D gene (6 bases). Trimming removed 6 bases from V and 3 bases from J, with 17 bases in between. Germline V gene lookup returns CDR1 MDHEN and CDR2 SYDVKM. This CDR3 is 15 amino acids long. The CDR3 loop reads CASSQKQGVDYGYTF. As DNA, the CDR3 is TGTGCCAGCAGCCAGAAACAGGGAGTTGACTATGGCTACACCTTC.

This clone has more than one count but fewer than ten. This chain joins TRBV7-9 and TRBJ2-7, with no clear D. In germline, CDR1 is SEHNR, CDR2 FQNEAQ (reference sequence). There are 14 residues in the CDR3. Trimming removed 6 bases from V and 2 bases from J, with 14 bases in between. The CDR3: CASRSIGPTYEQYF. The DNA for the CDR3 is TGTGCCAGCAGATCCATTGGTCCCACCTACGAGCAGTACTTC.

This clone came up a few times. J is TRBJ1-1 and V is TRBV7-3; D is unclear. This CDR3 contains 13 residues. V was trimmed by 5 bases and J by 3 bases, leaving 10 bases between them. CDR1 and CDR2 from the germline V gene are SGHTA and FQGTGA. As DNA, the CDR3 is TGTGCCAGCAGCACCCTTGTGGACACTGAAGCTTTCTTT. As protein: CASSTLVDTEAFF.

This clone appeared a few times. The CDR3 DNA sequence: TGTGCCACTGGACAGGGAGAGATTAGCTATGGCTACACCTTC. It yields the protein CATGQGEISYGYTF. The chain is built from TRBV7-2 and TRBJ1-2; the match to TRBD1 covers 8 bases. This CDR3 is 14 amino acids long. Germline loops: CDR1 SGHTA, CDR2 FQGNSA. Trimming took 10 bases from V and 4 from J; bases not matched to a gene: 11.

This clone was seen more than once but under ten times. J is TRBJ2-2 and V is TRBV30, with D unresolved. The germline V gene has CDR1 GTSNPN and CDR2 SVGIG (reference sequence). The CDR3 loop spans 14 amino acids. Trimming stripped 3 bases from V and 4 bases from J, with 12 bases between. DNA of the CDR3: TGTGCCTGGAGCCCGAAAGTGGCCACCGGGGAGCTGTTTTTT. Protein: CAWSPKVATGELFF.

The chain links TRBV18 to TRBJ2-3; the match to TRBD2 covers 12 bases. J lost 2 bases, V lost 2 bases, and 2 bases had no gene match. In germline, CDR1 is KGHSH, CDR2 LQKENI. The length of the CDR3 is 16 residues. CDR3 in amino acids: CASSPGTSGFTDTQYF. The CDR3 nucleotides read TGTGCCAGCTCACCAGGGACTAGCGGGTTCACAGATACGCAGTATTTT.

This clone has more than one count but fewer than ten. This rearrangement joins TRBV27 to TRBJ1-6, with 12 bases lining up with TRBD1. CDR1 and CDR2 (germline): MNHEY, SMNVEV (reference sequence). After removal of 5 bases from V and 7 bases from J, the junction contained 3 bases not matched to a gene. The CDR3 spans 15 residues. The CDR3 DNA follows: TGTGCCAGCAGTCTGGGACAGGGGGCGAATTCACCCCTCCACTTT. This encodes CASSLGQGANSPLHF.

In its sample, this clone was seen a few times. This sequence joins TRBV7-2 and TRBJ1-1; D unresolved. Trimming took 5 bases from V and 1 from J, leaving 14 bases between them. This CDR3 has 15 amino acids. Germline V CDR1 and CDR2: SGHTA, FQGNSA. The CDR3 loop reads CASSQGALRNTEAFF. As DNA, the CDR3 is TGTGCCAGCAGCCAAGGTGCACTTCGGAACACTGAAGCTTTCTTT.

A note on this clone: This sample also contains other DNA sequences that code for the same CDR3. The chain employs TRBV2 and TRBJ2-7; D might be TRBD2 (5 bases). This CDR3 contains 11 residues. Germline values: CDR1 SNHLY, CDR2 FYNNEI. V lost 7 bases to trimming and J lost 3 bases, with 7 bases between them. The CDR3 nucleotides are TGTGCCAGCACTGGGAGCTACGAGCAGTACTTC. It translates to CASTGSYEQYF.

The sample holds a few counts of this clone. This chain uses TRBV13 with TRBJ2-5, with unresolved D. The germline V and J ends were trimmed by 0 bases and 9 bases, with 14 bases remaining between them. Germline values: CDR1 PRHDT, CDR2 FYEKMQ (reference sequence). CDR3 length: 14 amino acids. The CDR3 protein is CASSLGRPKMAQYF. CDR3 DNA: TGTGCCAGCAGCTTAGGTAGACCTAAGATGGCCCAGTACTTC.

Turning to this clone: In the same sample, other DNA sequences code for this CDR3. The V call is TRBV30, the J call TRBJ1-5; the D is unclear. Trimming removed 1 base from V and 4 bases from J, with 8 bases in between. This CDR3 has 13 amino acids. The germline CDR1 and CDR2 sequences are GTSNPN and SVGIG (reference sequence). As DNA, the CDR3 is TGTGCCTGGAGTGGCACAGCAAATCAGCCCCAGCATTTT. The encoded protein is CAWSGTANQPQHF.

The chain is built from TRBV9 and TRBJ2-3, with 8 bases identical to TRBD2. The germline gives CDR1 SGDLS, CDR2 YYNGEE. This CDR3 comprises 17 residues. V shed 3 bases, J shed 4 bases, and the junction held 13 bases outside the gene matches. CDR3 amino acids: CASSEGLARGAADTQYF. The CDR3, as DNA: TGTGCCAGCAGCGAGGGGTTGGCGCGGGGGGCGGCAGATACGCAGTATTTT.